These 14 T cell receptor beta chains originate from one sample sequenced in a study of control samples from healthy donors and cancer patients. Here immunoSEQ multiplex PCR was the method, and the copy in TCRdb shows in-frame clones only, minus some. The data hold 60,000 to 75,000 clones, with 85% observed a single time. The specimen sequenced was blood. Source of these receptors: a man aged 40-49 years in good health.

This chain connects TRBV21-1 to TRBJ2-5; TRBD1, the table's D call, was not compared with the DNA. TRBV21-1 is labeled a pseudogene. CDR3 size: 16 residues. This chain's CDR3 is CASNSPGTVPKETQYF. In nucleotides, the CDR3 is TGTGCCAGCAACTCGCCCGGGACAGTTCCAAAAGAGACCCAGTACTTC.

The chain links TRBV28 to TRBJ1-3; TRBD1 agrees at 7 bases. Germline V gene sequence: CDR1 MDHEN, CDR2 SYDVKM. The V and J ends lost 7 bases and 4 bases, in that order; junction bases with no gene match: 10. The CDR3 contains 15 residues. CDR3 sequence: CASTQLRQGGNTIYF. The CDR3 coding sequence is TGTGCCAGCACTCAACTTAGACAGGGAGGAAACACCATATATTTT.

The CDR3 is CASSDDWDSGNTIYF. The CDR3 bases are TGTGCCAGCAGTGACGATTGGGACTCTGGAAACACCATATATTTT. The chain is built from TRBV2 and TRBJ1-3; unclear D gene. CDR3 length: 15 residues. Trimming took 3 bases from V and 0 from J, leaving 9 bases between them. Germline CDR1 and CDR2: SNHLY and FYNNEI.

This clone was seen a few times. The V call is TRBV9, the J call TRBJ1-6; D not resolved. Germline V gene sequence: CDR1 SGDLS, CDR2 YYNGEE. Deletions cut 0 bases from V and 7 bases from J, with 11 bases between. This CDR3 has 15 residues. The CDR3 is CASSVVGGRNSPLHF. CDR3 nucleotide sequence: TGTGCCAGCAGCGTAGTAGGCGGTAGAAATTCACCCCTCCACTTT. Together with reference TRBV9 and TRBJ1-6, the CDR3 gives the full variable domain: DSGVTQTPKHLITATGQRVTLRCSPRSGDLSVYWYQQSLDQGLQFLIQYYNGEERAKGNILERFSAQQFPDLHSELNLSSLELGDSALYFCASSVVGGRNSPLHFGNGTRLTVT.

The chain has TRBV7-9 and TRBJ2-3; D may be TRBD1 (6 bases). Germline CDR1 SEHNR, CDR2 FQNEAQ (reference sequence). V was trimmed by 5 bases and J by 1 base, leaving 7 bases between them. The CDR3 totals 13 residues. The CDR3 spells CASSPGGTDTQYF. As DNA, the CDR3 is TGTGCCAGCAGCCCAGGGGGCACAGATACGCAGTATTTT.

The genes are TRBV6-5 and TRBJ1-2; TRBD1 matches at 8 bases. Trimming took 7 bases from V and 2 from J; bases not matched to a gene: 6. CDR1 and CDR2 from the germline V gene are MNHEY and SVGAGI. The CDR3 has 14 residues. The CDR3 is CASTRGQGNYGYTF. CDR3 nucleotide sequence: TGTGCCAGCACCCGAGGACAGGGAAACTATGGCTACACCTTC.

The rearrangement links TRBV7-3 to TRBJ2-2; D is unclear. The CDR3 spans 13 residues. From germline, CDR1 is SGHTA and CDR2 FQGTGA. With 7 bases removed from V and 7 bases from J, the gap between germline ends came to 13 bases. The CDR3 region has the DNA TGTGCCAGCACCCACAAGGCGGACGGGGAGCTGTTTTTT. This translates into CASTHKADGELFF.

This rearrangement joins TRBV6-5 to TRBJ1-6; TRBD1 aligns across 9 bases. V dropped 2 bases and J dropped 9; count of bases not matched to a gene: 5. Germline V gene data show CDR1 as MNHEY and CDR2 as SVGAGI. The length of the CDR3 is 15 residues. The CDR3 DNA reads TGTGCCAGCAGTTACGCGACAGGGGGTACTTCACCCCTCCACTTT. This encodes CASSYATGGTSPLHF.

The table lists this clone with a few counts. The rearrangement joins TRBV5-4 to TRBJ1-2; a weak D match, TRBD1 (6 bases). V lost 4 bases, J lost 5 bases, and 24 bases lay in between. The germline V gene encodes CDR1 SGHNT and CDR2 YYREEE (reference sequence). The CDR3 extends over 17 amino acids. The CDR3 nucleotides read TGTGCCAGCAGCCCACTGGGCAGGGGTGAATATGGGTATGGCTACACCTTC. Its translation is CASSPLGRGEYGYGYTF.

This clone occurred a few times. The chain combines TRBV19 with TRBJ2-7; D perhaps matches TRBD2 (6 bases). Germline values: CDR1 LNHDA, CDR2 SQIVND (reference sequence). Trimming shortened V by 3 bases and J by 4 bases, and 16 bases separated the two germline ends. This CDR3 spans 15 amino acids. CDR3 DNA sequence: TGTGCCAGTAGTATGCCGGGACTGGGGACTTACGAGCAGTACTTC. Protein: CASSMPGLGTYEQYF. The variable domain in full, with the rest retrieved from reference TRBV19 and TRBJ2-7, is DGGITQSPKYLFRKEGQNVTLSCEQNLNHDAMYWYRQDPGQGLRLIYYSQIVNDFQKGDIAEGYSVSREKKESFPLTVTSAQKNPTAFYLCASSMPGLGTYEQYFGPGTRLTVT.

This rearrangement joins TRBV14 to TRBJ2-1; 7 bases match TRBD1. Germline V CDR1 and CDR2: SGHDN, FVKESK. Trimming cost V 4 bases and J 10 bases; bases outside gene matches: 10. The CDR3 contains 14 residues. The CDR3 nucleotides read TGTGCCAGCAGCCCACTGACAGGGATGAAGGAGCAGTTCTTC. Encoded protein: CASSPLTGMKEQFF.

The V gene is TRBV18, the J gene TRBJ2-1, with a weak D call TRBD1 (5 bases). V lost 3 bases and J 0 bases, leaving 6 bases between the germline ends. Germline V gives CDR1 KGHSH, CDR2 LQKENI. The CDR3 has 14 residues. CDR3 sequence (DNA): TGTGCCAGCTCACCGGGGCCCTCCTACAATGAGCAGTTCTTC. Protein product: CASSPGPSYNEQFF. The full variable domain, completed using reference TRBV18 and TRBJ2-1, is NAGVMQNPRHLVRRRGQEARLRCSPMKGHSHVYWYRQLPEEGLKFMVYLQKENIIDESGMPKERFSAEFPKEGPSILRIQQVVRGDSAAYFCASSPGPSYNEQFFGPGTRLTVL.

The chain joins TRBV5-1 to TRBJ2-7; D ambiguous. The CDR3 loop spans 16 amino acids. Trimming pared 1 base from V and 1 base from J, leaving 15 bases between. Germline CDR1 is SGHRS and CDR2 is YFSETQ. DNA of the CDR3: TGCGCCAGCAGCTTGAATTTACAGCGAGCATCCTACGAGCAGTACTTC. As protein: CASSLNLQRASYEQYF.

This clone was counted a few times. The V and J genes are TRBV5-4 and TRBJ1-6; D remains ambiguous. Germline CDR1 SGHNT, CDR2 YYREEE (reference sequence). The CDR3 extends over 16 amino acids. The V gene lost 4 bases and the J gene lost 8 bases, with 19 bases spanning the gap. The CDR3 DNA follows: TGTGCCAGCAGCCGGAATCCAAGGGCCAAGGATTCACCCCTCCACTTT. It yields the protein CASSRNPRAKDSPLHF.